Listed below are T cell receptor beta chains from one sample, sequenced in a study of cytotoxic CD8 clonotypes in ibrutinib-treated CLL. Clones were sequenced by immunoSEQ multiplex PCR, and TCRdb holds only the in-frame ones, with some missing. In the table there are tens of thousands of clones, approximately 87% of which are singletons. The sample was PBMCs, taken after 24 months of ibrutinib treatment. The source of these receptors is a human donor with chronic lymphocytic leukemia. Each CDR3 is given with its conserved first and last residue. D genes are given only for firm matches. A clone size is listed for some rows: how often the clone was seen (once, few, many), or a class if it is expanded.

V gene	D gene	clone size	J gene	CDR3 DNA	CDR3 protein
TRBV28	TRBD2	NA	TRBJ2-6	TGTGCCACAATGGGGCTAGCGGCCCCCTCTGGGGCCAACGTCCTGACTTTC	CATMGLAAPSGANVLTF
TRBV7-2	NA	NA	TRBJ1-2	TGTGCCAGCAGCCGGAAGGCAGGAACCGGCTACACCTTC	CASSRKAGTGYTF
TRBV19	NA	NA	TRBJ1-1	TGTGCCAGTAGTACCTACACTGAAGCTTTCTTT	CASSTYTEAFF
TRBV6-6	TRBD1	few	TRBJ1-3	TGTGCCAGCAGTTCCACAGGGGCAGGAAACACCATATATTTT	CASSSTGAGNTIYF
TRBV6-1	NA	NA	TRBJ2-1	TGTGCTGCCCTTGGCTTCTACAATGAGCAGTTCTTC	CAALGFYNEQFF
TRBV9	NA	few	TRBJ1-1	TGTGCCAGCAGCGCCGGGGCGAACCCTGAAGCTTTCTTT	CASSAGANPEAFF
TRBV27	NA	NA	TRBJ2-7	TGTGCCAGCAGTTTATTAGGGCCAGAAGACAACTACGAGCAGTACTTC	CASSLLGPEDNYEQYF
TRBV28	NA	NA	TRBJ2-7	TGTGCCAGCAGTGGGACTCGGGACGAGCAGTACTTC	CASSGTRDEQYF
TRBV5-1	TRBD1	NA	TRBJ1-1	TGCGCCAGCAGCTTGGCCGGGGACAGGAACACTGAAGCTTTCTTT	CASSLAGDRNTEAFF
TRBV9	NA	NA	TRBJ2-6	TGTGCCAGCAGCGTAGCCGGGGCAGCTGGGGCCAACGTCCTGACTTTC	CASSVAGAAGANVLTF
TRBV7-9	NA	few	TRBJ2-1	TGTGCCAGCAGCTCAGAGTACAATGAGCAGTTCTTC	CASSSEYNEQFF
TRBV18	TRBD1	once	TRBJ1-2	TGTGCCAGCTCACCGGACAGGGCTAACTATGGCTACACCTTC	CASSPDRANYGYTF
TRBV9	NA	NA	TRBJ2-3	TGTGCCAGCAGCGGTGGCACCAGCACAGATACGCAGTATTTT	CASSGGTSTDTQYF
TRBV5-6	NA	NA	TRBJ2-7	TGTGCCAGCAGCTTGAGAGGACGCGAGCAGTACTTC	CASSLRGREQYF
TRBV6-4	TRBD1	NA	TRBJ2-3	TGTGCCAGCAGTGAAGACAGGGGGGATACGCAGTATTTT	CASSEDRGDTQYF
TRBV19	TRBD1	medium-sized	TRBJ1-1	TGTGCCAGTAGTATCCGGGGACAGCCTACGAACACTGAAGCTTTCTTT	CASSIRGQPTNTEAFF
TRBV7-9	NA	NA	TRBJ2-7	TGTGCCAGCAGCTTACTATCTGAGACTTCCTACGAGCAGTACTTC	CASSLLSETSYEQYF
TRBV30	NA	NA	TRBJ1-4	TGTGCCTGGAGCCTACGGGGGCCCTTTAATGAAAAACTGTTTTTT	CAWSLRGPFNEKLFF
TRBV5-4	TRBD2	NA	TRBJ2-2	TGTGCCAGCAGCTGGAGCGGGAGAGGCACCGGGGAGCTGTTTTTT	CASSWSGRGTGELFF
TRBV6-4	NA	NA	TRBJ2-7	TGTGCCAGCAGTGACTCGGCCGGAATCGGTGAGGTGCAGTACTTC	CASSDSAGIGEVQYF
TRBV5-5	TRBD1	NA	TRBJ1-4	TGTGCCAGCAGCTTCGACAGGGATGAAAAACTGTTTTTT	CASSFDRDEKLFF
TRBV7-2	TRBD2	NA	TRBJ2-1	TGTGCCAGCAGCTCCCTAGCGGGATCATACAATGAGCAGTTCTTC	CASSSLAGSYNEQFF